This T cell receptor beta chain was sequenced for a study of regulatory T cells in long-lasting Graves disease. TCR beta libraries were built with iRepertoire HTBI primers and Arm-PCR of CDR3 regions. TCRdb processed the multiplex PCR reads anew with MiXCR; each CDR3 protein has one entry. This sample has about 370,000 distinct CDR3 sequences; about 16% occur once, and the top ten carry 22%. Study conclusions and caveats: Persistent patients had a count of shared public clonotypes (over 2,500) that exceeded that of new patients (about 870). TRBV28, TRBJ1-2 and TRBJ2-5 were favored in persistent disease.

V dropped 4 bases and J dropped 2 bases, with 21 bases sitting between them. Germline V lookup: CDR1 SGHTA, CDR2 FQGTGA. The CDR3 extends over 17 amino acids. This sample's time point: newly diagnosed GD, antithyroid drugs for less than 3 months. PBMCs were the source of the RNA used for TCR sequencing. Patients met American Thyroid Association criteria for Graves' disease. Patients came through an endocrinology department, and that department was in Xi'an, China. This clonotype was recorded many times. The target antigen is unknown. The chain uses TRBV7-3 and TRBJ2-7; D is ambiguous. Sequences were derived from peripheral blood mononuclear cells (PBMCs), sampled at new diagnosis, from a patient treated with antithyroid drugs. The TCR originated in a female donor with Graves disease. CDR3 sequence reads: CASSSLRPLGYPYEQYF. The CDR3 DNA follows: TGTGCCAGCAGCTCCCTCCGCCCCCTGGGATATCCCTACGAGCAGTACTTC.